This T cell receptor beta chain was retrieved from a study of shared clonotypes between healthy human individuals. The V and J ends lost 2 bases and 5 bases, in that order; junction bases with no gene match: 3. The CDR3 runs 14 residues. Germline V lookup: CDR1 SEHNR, CDR2 FQNEAQ (reference sequence). A split of CD4+ cells into CD45RA+ naive and CD45RA-negative memory subsets was performed. Points from the study as a whole: In the sorted subsets, rarefaction showed sequencing was incomplete despite large depth. Across subsets, estimated richness was generally greater for naive than for memory populations.

A word on this clone: The antigen is unknown.

The assay was immunoSEQ multiplex PCR, and TCRdb's table has in-frame clones only and misses some. The sample carries a few million clones, approximately 95% recorded once. This TCR derives from a man aged 18 to 29 in good health. Some clones in this sample may be carry-over from other donors' samples. The V gene is TRBV7-9, the J gene TRBJ2-1, with TRBD2 matching over 7 bases. Material: naive CD4+ T cells from PBMCs. Documented subset: CD45RA+ positively selected. This CDR3 is CASSLTGTNNEQFF. The CDR3, as DNA: TGTGCCAGCAGCTTAACCGGGACTAACAATGAGCAGTTCTTC.